One sample yielded the 25 T cell receptor beta chains listed below, sequenced in a study of cytomegalovirus exposure and HLA in healthy donors. With 60 Vbeta and 13 Jbeta primers, the PCR was carried out. Sequenced by immunoSEQ multiplex PCR; TCRdb stores in-frame clones only, minus some. The sample includes 150,000 to 200,000 clones, about 65% of them seen just once. The source material was PBMCs. The receptors come from a woman between 18 and 30 years old in good health and CMV-seropositive.

V gene TRBV4-2 combines with J gene TRBJ2-1, with 10 bases matching TRBD2. The ends lost 0 bases at V and 3 bases at J; junction bases unmatched: 5. The CDR3 is made up of 17 amino acids. Germline V gives CDR1 LGHNA, CDR2 YNFKEQ. CDR3: CASSQEFLAGDYNEQFF. The DNA of the CDR3 is TGTGCCAGCAGCCAAGAATTCCTAGCGGGAGACTACAATGAGCAGTTCTTC.

The V gene is TRBV19, the J gene TRBJ1-4; 9 nucleotides agree with TRBD1. Unmatched junction bases numbered 12, after V lost 5 bases and J lost 8 bases. The CDR3 has 16 residues. Germline V gives CDR1 LNHDA, CDR2 SQIVND (reference sequence). The CDR3 reads CASSLRYRGREEKLFF. The CDR3 DNA follows: TGTGCCAGTAGTCTCCGCTACAGGGGGCGGGAAGAAAAACTGTTTTTT.

This clone occurred a few times. The chain uses TRBV5-4 and TRBJ1-2; D call uncertain. This CDR3 region has 11 residues. The germline V gene has CDR1 SGHNT and CDR2 YYREEE (reference sequence). With 5 bases removed from V and 1 base from J, the gap between germline ends came to 3 bases. CDR3 coding DNA: TGTGCCAGCAGTTATAACTATGGCTACACCTTC. It specifies CASSYNYGYTF.

This clone showed up just a few times. The J gene is TRBJ2-3, the V gene TRBV19; D may be TRBD2 (6 bases). This CDR3 region has 14 residues. Looked up from germline, CDR1 is LNHDA and CDR2 is SQIVND (reference sequence). V shed 5 bases and J shed 3 bases, with 12 bases lying between them. CDR3 region: CASSVGGPTDTQYF. DNA of the CDR3: TGTGCCAGTAGTGTTGGAGGGCCGACAGATACGCAGTATTTT.

The CDR3 here is CASSQGLAPMEQFF. The CDR3 region has the DNA TGCGCCAGCAGCCAGGGACTAGCGCCGATGGAGCAGTTCTTC. The chain couples TRBV4-3 to TRBJ2-1; TRBD2 matches 10 bases. V gave up 3 bases and J gave up 10 bases; unmatched junction bases: 6. CDR1 is LGHNA and CDR2 is YSLEER in the germline V gene. The CDR3 has 14 residues.

In its sample, this clone was seen once. This chain connects TRBV27 to TRBJ2-4; possibly TRBD1 for D (6 bases). The V and J ends lost 10 bases and 1 base respectively, with 14 bases between them. This CDR3 has 14 amino acids. Per the germline V gene, CDR1 is MNHEY and CDR2 is SMNVEV (reference sequence). DNA of the CDR3: TGTGCCATTGCAGAAACAGGGGCCAAAAACATTCAGTACTTC. It translates to CAIAETGAKNIQYF.

The chain links TRBV18 to TRBJ2-1, with TRBD1 as a possible D gene (7 bases). The CDR3 runs to 16 residues. V lost 3 bases to trimming and J lost 9 bases, with 21 bases between them. From germline, CDR1 is KGHSH and CDR2 LQKENI. CDR3 in DNA: TGTGCCAGCTCACCGCCCCGACTAGGGACAGCGGTTGAGCAGTTCTTC. Its protein product is CASSPPRLGTAVEQFF.

This chain joins TRBV14 and TRBJ2-5, with 14 bases aligning to TRBD2. The ends lost 1 base at V and 3 bases at J; junction bases unmatched: 7. Germline V gives CDR1 SGHDN, CDR2 FVKESK. The CDR3 spans 18 residues. The CDR3 DNA sequence: TGTGCCAGCAGCCAAGTCCTCGGACTAGCGGGGGGAAAAGAGACCCAGTACTTC. It translates to CASSQVLGLAGGKETQYF.

A few counts support this clone. This rearrangement joins TRBV6-5 to TRBJ2-2, with 10 bases aligning to TRBD1. J was trimmed by 6 bases and V by 11 bases; bases with no gene match: 12. Germline V CDR1 and CDR2: MNHEY, SVGAGI. The CDR3 is made up of 15 amino acids. This CDR3 reads CAGQTGGTYAGELFF. As DNA, the CDR3 is TGTGCCGGGCAGACAGGGGGCACGTACGCCGGGGAGCTGTTTTTT.

The genes are TRBV14 and TRBJ1-5, with D tentatively TRBD1 (5 bases). Germline V CDR1 and CDR2: SGHDN, FVKESK. V was cut by 6 bases and J by 7 bases, with 16 bases left in between. The CDR3 runs 14 residues. Written as DNA, the CDR3 is TGTGCCAGCAGTCACCCACCGGGGGTCCAGCCCCAGCATTTT. This sequence encodes CASSHPPGVQPQHF.

A single count supports this clone. This chain uses TRBV28 with TRBJ2-1; 7 bases match TRBD2. The V segment lost 5 bases and the J segment 4 bases; nucleotides outside the gene matches: 8. The CDR3 extends over 15 amino acids. Germline-derived CDR1 and CDR2 are MDHEN and SYDVKM. CDR3: CASSQTLAAYNEQFF. DNA of the CDR3: TGTGCCAGCAGTCAAACTCTAGCGGCTTACAATGAGCAGTTCTTC.

The V gene is TRBV6-1, the J gene TRBJ2-7; D perhaps matches TRBD2 (7 bases). The germline V gene has CDR1 MNHNS and CDR2 SASEGT. The V gene lost 4 bases and the J gene lost 4 bases, with 17 bases spanning the gap. CDR3 length equals 15 residues. CDR3 sequence reads: CASSVLAEGGYEQYF. DNA for the CDR3: TGTGCCAGCAGTGTCCTAGCGGAGGGGGGATACGAGCAGTACTTC.

This clone was counted a few times. The chain couples TRBV9 to TRBJ2-7; D is perhaps TRBD2 (7 bases). V was shortened by 0 bases and J by 5 bases, with 15 bases between the two germline ends. There are 15 residues in the CDR3. Germline V CDR1 and CDR2: SGDLS, YYNGEE. This CDR3 is CASSVVGGGFHEQYF. CDR3 coding DNA: TGTGCCAGCAGCGTAGTTGGGGGGGGCTTTCACGAGCAGTACTTC.

Only one count was recorded for this clone. The V and J genes are TRBV7-9 and TRBJ2-2; 7 positions match TRBD2. This CDR3 is built from 15 residues. Germline values: CDR1 SEHNR, CDR2 FQNEAQ (reference sequence). The ends lost 1 base at V and 4 bases at J; junction bases unmatched: 3. For the CDR3, the DNA is TGTGCCAGCAGCTTAGAACTAGCGAGCACCGGGGAGCTGTTTTTT. This codes for CASSLELASTGELFF.

The rearrangement uses TRBV12-2 and TRBJ2-7; the table assigns TRBD1, which was not confirmed against the DNA. TRBV12-2 is a pseudogene locus. CDR3 size: 13 residues. The CDR3 nucleotides read TGTGCAAGTCGCTTTCACAGGTATCGCGAGCAGTACTTC. Protein sequence: CASRFHRYREQYF.

CDR3 sequence: CASSPILGGTEAFF. CDR3 nucleotides: TGTGCCAGCAGCCCCATCTTAGGGGGCACTGAAGCTTTCTTT. This chain links TRBV27 with TRBJ1-1; possible D gene TRBD1, 6 bases. Germline values: CDR1 MNHEY, CDR2 SMNVEV (reference sequence). Trimming removed 6 bases at V and 4 bases at J, with 15 bases between. This CDR3 spans 14 amino acids.

This sequence joins TRBV5-1 and TRBJ2-7, with TRBD1 matching 9 bases. The V gene end was trimmed by 0 bases and the J gene end by 4 bases; junction bases not matched to a gene: 8. CDR1 is SGHRS, CDR2 YFSETQ, per germline. The length of the CDR3 is 16 residues. CDR3 in DNA: TGCGCCAGCAGCTTGGTTCGGGGGACAGGGACATACGAGCAGTACTTC. Its protein is CASSLVRGTGTYEQYF.

The chain has TRBV9 and TRBJ2-7; the match to TRBD1 covers 7 bases. CDR3 length equals 15 residues. Unmatched junction bases numbered 6, after V lost 0 bases and J lost 3 bases. CDR1 SGDLS and CDR2 YYNGEE come from the germline V gene. CDR3 nucleotide sequence: TGTGCCAGCAGCGTAGCACCGGACAGGATCTACGAGCAGTACTTC. Amino acid sequence: CASSVAPDRIYEQYF. Filled out from reference TRBV9 and TRBJ2-7, the complete variable domain reads DSGVTQTPKHLITATGQRVTLRCSPRSGDLSVYWYQQSLDQGLQFLIQYYNGEERAKGNILERFSAQQFPDLHSELNLSSLELGDSALYFCASSVAPDRIYEQYFGPGTRLTVT.

The CDR3 protein is CASRPGQSSTNEKLFF. CDR3 nucleotides: TGTGCCAGCAGGCCGGGACAGAGCTCAACTAATGAAAAACTGTTTTTT. The chain combines TRBV27 with TRBJ1-4, with 7 bases fitting TRBD1. J gave up 0 bases and V 6 bases, and 7 bases lay outside the gene matches. CDR1 is MNHEY and CDR2 is SMNVEV in the germline V gene (reference sequence). The CDR3 sequence is 16 residues long.

The chain uses TRBV19 and TRBJ1-6, with TRBD1 identical over 7 bases. CDR1 is LNHDA and CDR2 is SQIVND in the germline V gene (reference sequence). J lost 7 bases, V lost 11 bases, and 17 bases had no gene match. The CDR3 consists of 16 residues. DNA of the CDR3: TGTGCCTCCACGGGACAGCCCCTCTTAGGGAATTCACCCCTCCACTTT. It translates to CASTGQPLLGNSPLHF.

This clone showed up just a few times. This chain connects TRBV10-3 to TRBJ1-2, with 7 bases fitting TRBD1. The germline V gene has CDR1 ENHRY and CDR2 SYGVKD. This CDR3 is 13 amino acids long. The J segment lost 2 bases and the V segment lost 5 bases, leaving 2 bases of the junction unmatched. This CDR3 reads CAISSGQNYGYTF. CDR3 sequence (DNA): TGTGCCATCAGTTCGGGACAGAACTATGGCTACACCTTC.

The J gene is TRBJ1-3, the V gene TRBV25-1; D is unclear. Between the trimmed V and J ends, which lost 5 bases and 4 bases, there was a span of 12 bases. The length of the CDR3 is 14 residues. Germline V gives CDR1 MGHDK, CDR2 SYGVNS. Written as DNA, the CDR3 is TGTGCCAGCAGTTATACGGAGAGAGGAAACACCATATATTTT. Its protein is CASSYTERGNTIYF.

This clone has just a few counts. The chain employs TRBV5-1 and TRBJ2-5; the match to TRBD2 covers 14 bases. The V segment lost 4 bases and the J segment 5 bases; nucleotides outside the gene matches: 10. CDR3 size: 17 residues. Germline V CDR1 and CDR2: SGHRS, YFSETQ. CDR3 nucleotides: TGCGCCAGCAGCCTCGGGACTAGCGGGGGTCGAAGGGAGACCCAGTACTTC. Translating gives CASSLGTSGGRRETQYF.

Only one count was recorded for this clone. This chain links TRBV7-8 with TRBJ1-4; TRBD1 might be the D (6 bases). Between the trimmed V and J ends, which lost 6 bases and 5 bases, there was a span of 10 bases. This CDR3 has 13 residues. The V gene's germline CDR1 is SGHVS and CDR2 FQNEAQ. The CDR3 DNA is TGTGCCAGCAGTCCGCAGGGGAATGAAAAACTGTTTTTT. As protein: CASSPQGNEKLFF. Supplemented by reference TRBV7-8 and TRBJ1-4, the full variable domain reads GAGVSQSPRYKVAKRGQDVALRCDPISGHVSLFWYQQALGQGPEFLTYFQNEAQLDKSGLPSDRFFAERPEGSVSTLKIQRTQQEDSAVYLCASSPQGNEKLFFGSGTQLSVL.

This clone was counted between two and nine times. The gene calls are TRBV11-1 and TRBJ2-3, with 7 bases that match TRBD1. After removal of 0 bases from V and 5 bases from J, the junction contained 5 bases not matched to a gene. Germline-derived CDR1 and CDR2 are SGHAT and FQDESV (reference sequence). The CDR3 length is 15 residues. CDR3 nucleotides: TGTGCCAGCAGCTTAGCGGGGGACAGAGGAGATACGCAGTATTTT. The encoded protein is CASSLAGDRGDTQYF.